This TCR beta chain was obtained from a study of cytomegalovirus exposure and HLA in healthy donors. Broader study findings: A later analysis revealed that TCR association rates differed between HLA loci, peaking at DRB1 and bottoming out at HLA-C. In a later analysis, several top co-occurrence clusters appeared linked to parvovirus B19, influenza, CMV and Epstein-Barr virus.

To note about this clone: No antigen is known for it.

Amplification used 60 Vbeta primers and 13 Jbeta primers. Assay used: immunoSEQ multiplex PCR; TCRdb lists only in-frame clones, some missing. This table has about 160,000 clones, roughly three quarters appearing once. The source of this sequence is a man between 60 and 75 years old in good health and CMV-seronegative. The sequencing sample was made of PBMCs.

This CDR3 reads CASSIQRGATGELFF. DNA for the CDR3: TGTGCCAGTAGTATCCAGCGGGGAGCCACCGGGGAGCTGTTTTTT. V is TRBV19 and J is TRBJ2-2; 7 bases match TRBD2. V trimming: 3 bases; J trimming: 4 bases; junction bases outside the gene matches: 5. Germline V gene data show CDR1 as LNHDA and CDR2 as SQIVND (reference sequence). CDR3 length: 15 residues.